The present entry profiles one T cell receptor (beta chain) with its context. Its antigen remains unknown. The data derive from a study of cytomegalovirus exposure and HLA in healthy donors. About the study: Earlier results showed 90 million to 130 million unique TCR beta sequences derived from 150 million to 200 million T cells.

The study's findings and limits: Presence/absence analyses rested on an assumption that sequencing depth was roughly uniform across donors. No immune exposure information besides CMV serostatus was available.

The primer mix had 60 Vbeta and 13 Jbeta primers. TCRdb's copy holds only in-frame clones and misses some; the assay was immunoSEQ multiplex PCR. The sample contains roughly 170,000 clones, 80% of which appear only once. J was trimmed by 3 bases and V by 0 bases; bases with no gene match: 2. Germline CDR1 reads GTSNPN; CDR2 reads SVGIG (reference sequence). CDR3 length: 13 amino acids. This sequence was found in a boy younger than 18 in good health and CMV-seronegative. The rearrangement joins TRBV30 to TRBJ2-7, with 7 nucleotides matching TRBD1. The material sequenced was PBMCs. CDR3 nucleotide sequence: TGTGCCTGGAGTGTGGACAGGAGCTACGAGCAGTACTTC. Amino acids: CAWSVDRSYEQYF.